The 10 T cell receptor beta chains in this list originate from one sample, sequenced in a study of identical twins. Each CDR3 protein gets one entry after TCRdb re-called the 5' RACE reads with MiXCR. The sample has some 240,000 distinct CDR3 sequences, about 8.5% seen once; the top ten hold less than 4%. This sample also appeared in a second study, on yellow fever vaccine responses in identical twins.

What was sequenced was CD8+ T cells sorted from blood. Receptors originate from a woman under 30 in good health.

This sequence joins TRBV5-6 and TRBJ2-7, with TRBD1 identical over 7 bases. From germline, CDR1 is SGHDT and CDR2 YYEEEE. With 4 bases clipped from V and 2 bases from J, the junction kept 15 bases outside the gene matches. This CDR3 comprises 17 residues. The CDR3 DNA sequence: TGTGCCAGCAGCCCTGAAAAGTATGGACAGGTAACCTACGAGCAGTACTTC. This codes for CASSPEKYGQVTYEQYF.

In this sample, this clonotype turned up many times. Written as DNA, the CDR3 is TGTGCCAGCCAATCCACCTCGACAGGGGTCACCGGGGAGCTGTTTTTT. Protein sequence: CASQSTSTGVTGELFF. The chain employs TRBV12-3 or TRBV12-4 and TRBJ2-2, with 8 nucleotides matching TRBD1. V was clipped by 8 bases and J by 4 bases; unmatched bases: 12. The CDR3 runs to 16 residues.

This clonotype showed up just a few times. This chain links TRBV7-6 with TRBJ2-7; possibly TRBD1 for D (6 bases). V lost 1 base to trimming and J lost 2 bases, with 12 bases between them. The CDR3 is 15 amino acids. CDR1 and CDR2 (germline): SGHVS, FNYEAQ. In DNA, the CDR3 is TGTGCCAGCAGCTTAGAGCAGTCAGGGGCCTACGAGCAGTACTTC. Its translation is CASSLEQSGAYEQYF.

At least ten counts were recorded for this clonotype. The gene calls are TRBV29-1 and TRBJ2-5, with D perhaps matching TRBD1 or TRBD2 (5 bases each). The CDR3 length is 13 residues. Per the germline V gene, CDR1 is SQVTM and CDR2 is ANQGSEA. Trimming cost V 7 bases and J 4 bases, with 16 bases left between them. The CDR3 loop is CSARGPPAETQYF. CDR3 DNA: TGCAGCGCCCGGGGCCCTCCTGCAGAGACCCAGTACTTC.

In its sample, this clonotype was seen a few times. The rearrangement joins TRBV4-2 to TRBJ2-1; 9 nucleotides match TRBD1. CDR1 is LGHNA and CDR2 is YNFKEQ in the germline V gene. Unmatched junction bases numbered 11, after V lost 0 bases and J lost 8 bases. The CDR3 covers 17 residues. The CDR3 loop reads CASSQDFTGGARDEQFF. CDR3 in DNA: TGTGCCAGCAGCCAAGATTTCACAGGGGGCGCACGGGATGAGCAGTTCTTC.

This clonotype was detected ten times or more. The rearrangement links TRBV29-1 to TRBJ2-7, with 15 bases identical to TRBD2. CDR1 is SQVTM, CDR2 ANQGSEA, per germline. J gave up 7 bases and V 6 bases, and 4 bases lay outside the gene matches. This CDR3 has 13 residues. The CDR3 reads CSVRTSGRDEQYF. Written as DNA, the CDR3 is TGCAGCGTAAGGACTAGCGGGAGGGATGAGCAGTACTTC.

This clonotype showed up many times. CDR3: CASLQDPSYEQYF. The DNA of the CDR3 is TGTGCCAGCTTGCAGGACCCCTCCTACGAGCAGTACTTC. V and J are TRBV12-3 or TRBV12-4 and TRBJ2-7; D unresolved. Trimming took 8 bases from V and 0 from J, leaving 11 bases between them. CDR3 length: 13 residues.

The V call is TRBV9, the J call TRBJ2-3; D is uncertain. Germline V gives CDR1 SGDLS, CDR2 YYNGEE. The CDR3 runs 15 residues. Trimming cost V 4 bases and J 2 bases, with 14 bases left between them. This CDR3 reads CASSPHLELTDTQYF. In nucleotides, the CDR3 is TGTGCCAGCAGCCCCCATCTTGAGCTCACAGATACGCAGTATTTT.

The rearrangement uses TRBV15 and TRBJ2-4; D gene unclear. CDR3 length: 13 amino acids. Germline loops: CDR1 LNHNV, CDR2 YYDKDF (reference sequence). V lost 8 bases and J 3 bases, leaving 11 bases between the germline ends. The CDR3 is CATGISGKNIQYF. In DNA, the CDR3 is TGTGCCACCGGGATTTCGGGCAAAAACATTCAGTACTTC.

This chain uses TRBV10-3 with TRBJ2-7; 8 bases are shared with TRBD2. The CDR3 has 17 amino acids. Germline CDR1 is ENHRY and CDR2 is SYGVKD. Losses at the gene ends were 11 bases for V and 4 bases for J; bases not matched to a gene: 22. CDR3 loop: CAAALPPGTRKIYEQYF. CDR3 DNA sequence: TGTGCCGCCGCCCTCCCCCCAGGGACTAGAAAAATTTACGAGCAGTACTTC.